The TCR beta chain described here comes from a study of blood T cell repertoires in COVID-19. Across the whole study: Collection of acute and convalescent COVID-19 samples took place in the United States, Italy and Spain. PBMCs, B-cell-depleted T cells, or T cells were the source of the cDNA or gDNA that made up the material.

Note on this clone: Germline and junction disagree at one end, which may indicate a read error.

Germline-derived CDR1 and CDR2 are SGHNT and YENEEA. This CDR3 is 11 amino acids long. In the authors' workflow: Reference gene primers were amplified, and this amplification served to estimate nucleated cell counts. Here immunoSEQ multiplex PCR was the method, and the copy in TCRdb shows in-frame clones only, minus some. The V and J calls and clone size are taken from that table; D and trimming were inferred from the DNA. Here the sample spans 150,000 to 200,000 clones, approximately 86% being singletons. The V call is TRBV11-3, the J call TRBJ2-7; no firm D call. The specimen sequenced was peripheral blood. This receptor was obtained from a man aged 70-80 years with acute or convalescent COVID-19. The CDR3 sequence: CASSLDHKQYF. In nucleotides, the CDR3 is TGTGCCAGCAGCCTAGATCACAAGCAGTACTTC.